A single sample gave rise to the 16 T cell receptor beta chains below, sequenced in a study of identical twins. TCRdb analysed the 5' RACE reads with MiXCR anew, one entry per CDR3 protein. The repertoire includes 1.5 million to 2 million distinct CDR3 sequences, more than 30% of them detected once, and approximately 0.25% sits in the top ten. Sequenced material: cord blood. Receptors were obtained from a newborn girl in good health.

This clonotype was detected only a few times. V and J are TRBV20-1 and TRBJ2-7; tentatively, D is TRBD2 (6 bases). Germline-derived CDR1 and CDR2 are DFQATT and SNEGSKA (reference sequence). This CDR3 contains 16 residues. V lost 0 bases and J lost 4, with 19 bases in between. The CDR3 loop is CSARDRAGTLEYEQYF. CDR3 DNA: TGCAGTGCTAGAGATAGGGCCGGGACTTTGGAGTACGAGCAGTACTTC.

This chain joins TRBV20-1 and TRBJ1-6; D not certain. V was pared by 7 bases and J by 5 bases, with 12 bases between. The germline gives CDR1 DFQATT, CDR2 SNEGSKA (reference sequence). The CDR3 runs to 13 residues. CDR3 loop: CSGGVRDNSPLHF. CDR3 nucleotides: TGCAGTGGCGGGGTAAGGGATAATTCACCCCTCCACTTT.

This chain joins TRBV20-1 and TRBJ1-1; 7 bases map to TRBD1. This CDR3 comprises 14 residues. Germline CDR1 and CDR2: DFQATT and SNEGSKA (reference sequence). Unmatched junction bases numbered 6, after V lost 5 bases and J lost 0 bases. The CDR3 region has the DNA TGCAGTGCTTATCAGACAGGGCTGAACACTGAAGCTTTCTTT. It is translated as CSAYQTGLNTEAFF.

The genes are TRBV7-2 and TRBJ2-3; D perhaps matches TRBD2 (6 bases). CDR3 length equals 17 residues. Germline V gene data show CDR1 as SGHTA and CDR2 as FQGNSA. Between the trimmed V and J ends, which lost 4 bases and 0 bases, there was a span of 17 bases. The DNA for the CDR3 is TGTGCCAGCAGCTCCGGGACTTCGGCGCTTAGCACAGATACGCAGTATTTT. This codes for CASSSGTSALSTDTQYF. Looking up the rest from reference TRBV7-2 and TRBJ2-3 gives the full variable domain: GAGVSQSPSNKVTEKGKDVELRCDPISGHTALYWYRQSLGQGLEFLIYFQGNSAPDKSGLPSDRFSAERTGGSVSTLTIQRTQQEDSAVYLCASSSGTSALSTDTQYFGPGTRLTVL.

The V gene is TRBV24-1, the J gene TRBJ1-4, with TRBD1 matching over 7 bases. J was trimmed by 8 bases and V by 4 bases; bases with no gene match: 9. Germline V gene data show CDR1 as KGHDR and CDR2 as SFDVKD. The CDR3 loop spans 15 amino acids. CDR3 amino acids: CATSEGTVGGEKLFF. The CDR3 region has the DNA TGTGCCACCAGTGAGGGGACAGTCGGAGGGGAAAAACTGTTTTTT.

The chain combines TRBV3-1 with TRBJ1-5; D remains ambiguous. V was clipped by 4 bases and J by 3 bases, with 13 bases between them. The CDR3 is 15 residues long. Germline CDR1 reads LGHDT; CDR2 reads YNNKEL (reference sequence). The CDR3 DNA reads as TGTGCCAGCAGCCGAGGACTGGTACCCAATCAGCCCCAGCATTTT. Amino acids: CASSRGLVPNQPQHF.

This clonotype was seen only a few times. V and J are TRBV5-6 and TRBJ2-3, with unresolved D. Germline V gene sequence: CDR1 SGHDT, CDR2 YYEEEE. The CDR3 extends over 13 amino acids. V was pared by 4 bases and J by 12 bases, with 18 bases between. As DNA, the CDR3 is TGTGCCAGCAGCACCGGACCCAGCAATTATCAGTATTTT. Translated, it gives CASSTGPSNYQYF.

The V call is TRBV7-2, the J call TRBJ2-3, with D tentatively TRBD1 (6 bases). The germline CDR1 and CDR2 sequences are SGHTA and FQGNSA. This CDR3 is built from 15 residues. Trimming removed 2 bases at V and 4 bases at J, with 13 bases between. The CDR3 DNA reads TGTGCCAGCAGCTTATCTGGGGGCCCCGCAGATACGCAGTATTTT. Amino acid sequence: CASSLSGGPADTQYF. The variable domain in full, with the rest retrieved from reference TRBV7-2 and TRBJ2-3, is GAGVSQSPSNKVTEKGKDVELRCDPISGHTALYWYRQSLGQGLEFLIYFQGNSAPDKSGLPSDRFSAERTGGSVSTLTIQRTQQEDSAVYLCASSLSGGPADTQYFGPGTRLTVL.

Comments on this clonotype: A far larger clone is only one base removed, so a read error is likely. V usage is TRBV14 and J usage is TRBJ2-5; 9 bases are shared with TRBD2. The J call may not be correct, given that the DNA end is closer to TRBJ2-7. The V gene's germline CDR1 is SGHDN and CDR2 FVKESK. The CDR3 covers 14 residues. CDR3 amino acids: CASSPGLACYEQYF. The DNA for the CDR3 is TGTGCCAGCAGTCCGGGACTAGCCTGCTACGAGCAGTACTTC.

This chain's CDR3 is CASSRVFGREETQYF. CDR3 bases: TGTGCCAGCAGCCGAGTCTTCGGGAGGGAAGAGACCCAGTACTTC. V and J are TRBV3-1 and TRBJ2-5; 8 bases are a match to TRBD2. V shed 4 bases, J shed 3 bases, and the junction held 7 bases outside the gene matches. Germline CDR1 and CDR2: LGHDT and YNNKEL (reference sequence). The CDR3 has 15 residues.

The CDR3 DNA reads as TGTGCCAGCAGCCAACGGAGTAGCGGGGGGACCTGGAGCTCCTACAATGAGCAGTTCTTC. It translates to CASSQRSSGGTWSSYNEQFF. The chain uses TRBV4-2 and TRBJ2-1, with 10 bases aligning to TRBD2. There are 20 residues in the CDR3. Germline V gives CDR1 LGHNA, CDR2 YNFKEQ. Losses at the gene ends were 2 bases for V and 0 bases for J; bases not matched to a gene: 13.

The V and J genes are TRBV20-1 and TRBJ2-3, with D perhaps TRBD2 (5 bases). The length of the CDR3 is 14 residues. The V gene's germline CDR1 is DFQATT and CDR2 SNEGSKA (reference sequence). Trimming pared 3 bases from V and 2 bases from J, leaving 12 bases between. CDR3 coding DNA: TGCAGTGCTAGTGTCCCGGGGTCCACAGATACGCAGTATTTT. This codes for CSASVPGSTDTQYF.

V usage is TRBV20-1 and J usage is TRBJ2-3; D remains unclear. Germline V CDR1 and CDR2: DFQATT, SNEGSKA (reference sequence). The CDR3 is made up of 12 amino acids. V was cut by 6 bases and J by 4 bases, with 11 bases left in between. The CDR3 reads CSAAAYPDTQYF. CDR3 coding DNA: TGCAGTGCGGCTGCCTACCCAGATACGCAGTATTTT.

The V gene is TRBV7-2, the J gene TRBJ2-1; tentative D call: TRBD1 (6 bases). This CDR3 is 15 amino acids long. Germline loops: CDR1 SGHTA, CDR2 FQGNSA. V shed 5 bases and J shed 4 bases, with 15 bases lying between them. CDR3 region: CASSQTGHQYNEQFF. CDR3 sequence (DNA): TGTGCCAGCAGCCAAACGGGACATCAGTACAATGAGCAGTTCTTC. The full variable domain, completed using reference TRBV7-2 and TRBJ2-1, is GAGVSQSPSNKVTEKGKDVELRCDPISGHTALYWYRQSLGQGLEFLIYFQGNSAPDKSGLPSDRFSAERTGGSVSTLTIQRTQQEDSAVYLCASSQTGHQYNEQFFGPGTRLTVL.

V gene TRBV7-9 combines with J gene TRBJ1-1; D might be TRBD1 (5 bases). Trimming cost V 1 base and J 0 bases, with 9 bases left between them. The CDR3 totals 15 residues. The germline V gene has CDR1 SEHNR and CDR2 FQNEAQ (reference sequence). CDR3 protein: CASSLEGRVNTEAFF. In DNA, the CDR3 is TGTGCCAGCAGCTTAGAGGGGCGGGTGAACACTGAAGCTTTCTTT. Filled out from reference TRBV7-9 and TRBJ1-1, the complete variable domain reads DTGVSQNPRHKITKRGQNVTFRCDPISEHNRLYWYRQTLGQGPEFLTYFQNEAQLEKSRLLSDRFSAERPKGSFSTLEIQRTEQGDSAMYLCASSLEGRVNTEAFFGQGTRLTVV.

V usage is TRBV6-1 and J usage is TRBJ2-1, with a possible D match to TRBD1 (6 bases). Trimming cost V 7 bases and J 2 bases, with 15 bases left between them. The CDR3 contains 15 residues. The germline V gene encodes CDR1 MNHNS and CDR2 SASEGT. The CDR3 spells CASTVAGAAYNEQFF. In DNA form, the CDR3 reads TGTGCCAGCACCGTGGCAGGGGCAGCCTACAATGAGCAGTTCTTC.